This T cell receptor (beta chain) was obtained from a study of T cell responses to AZD1222 COVID-19 vaccine. Trimming shortened V by 7 bases and J by 6 bases, and 18 bases separated the two germline ends. The CDR3 loop spans 15 amino acids. The V gene's germline CDR1 is MDHEN and CDR2 SYDVKM. Profiled with immunoSEQ multiplex PCR; TCRdb holds only in-frame clones, not every one. The table has tens of thousands of clones, around 80% seen once; the top ten hold about 50%. Pooling covered second doses at about 4 or about 12 weeks. General study points: The donor cohort was predominantly white British with a female majority, and clonal diversity may have been underestimated.

A note on this clone: Its target is unknown.

The chain carries TRBV28 and TRBJ1-4, with D maybe TRBD1 (6 bases). This sequence was found in an adult who received the AZD1222 COVID-19 vaccine. The material sequenced was peripheral blood, taken 28 days after the second AZD1222 dose. The CDR3 DNA follows: TGTGCCAGCACCGGGGGAGGGGGGATGGATGAAAAACTGTTTTTT. This encodes CASTGGGGMDEKLFF.